The clone carrying this T cell receptor (beta chain) was detected a few times. What it binds is not known. Per the germline V gene, CDR1 is SGHDN and CDR2 is FVKESK. The CDR3 consists of 16 residues. Germline trimming cut 4 bases from V and 1 base from J; bases unmatched to any gene: 8. The PCR was carried out with 60 Vbeta primers and 13 Jbeta primers. The data were produced by immunoSEQ multiplex PCR, yet TCRdb's version contains in-frame clones alone and is incomplete. The sample contains some 150,000 clones, around 80% of which appear only once. The sample is drawn from a study of cytomegalovirus exposure and HLA in healthy donors. Study summary: HLA-typed donors were the source of roughly 85 million unique TCRs held in an early data release. Broader study findings: Cytomegalovirus-associated status was assigned to about 150 TCR beta chains. TCR beta V- and J-gene trimming, according to a later analysis, was linked to a missense DCLRE1C variant. Presence/absence comparisons presumed near-even sequencing depth among donors.

The V gene is TRBV14, the J gene TRBJ2-5; 8 bases align to TRBD2. The sequenced sample consisted of PBMCs. The TCR sequence derives from a man between 35 and 55 years old in good health and CMV-seronegative. CDR3 sequence reads: CASSRVRGGIQETQYF. The CDR3 region has the DNA TGTGCCAGCAGCCGGGTTCGGGGGGGGATCCAAGAGACCCAGTACTTC.